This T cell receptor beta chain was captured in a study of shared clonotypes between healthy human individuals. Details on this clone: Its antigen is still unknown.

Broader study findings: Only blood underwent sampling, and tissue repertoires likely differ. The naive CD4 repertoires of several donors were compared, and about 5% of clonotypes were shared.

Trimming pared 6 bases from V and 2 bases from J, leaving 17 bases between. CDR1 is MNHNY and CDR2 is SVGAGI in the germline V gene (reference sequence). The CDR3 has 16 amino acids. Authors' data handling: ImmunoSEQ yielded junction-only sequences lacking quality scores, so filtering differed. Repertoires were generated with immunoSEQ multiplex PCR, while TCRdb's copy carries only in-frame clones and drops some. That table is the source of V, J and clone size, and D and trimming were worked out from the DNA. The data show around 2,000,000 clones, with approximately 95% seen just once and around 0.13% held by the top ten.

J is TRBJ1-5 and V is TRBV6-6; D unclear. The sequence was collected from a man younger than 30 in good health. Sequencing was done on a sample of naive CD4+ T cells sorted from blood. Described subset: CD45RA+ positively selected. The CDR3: CASSPQQREGNQPQHF. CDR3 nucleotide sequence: TGTGCCAGCAGCCCCCAACAGCGGGAGGGCAATCAGCCCCAGCATTTT.